One sample yielded the 10 T cell receptor beta chains listed below, sequenced in a study of shared clonotypes between healthy human individuals. The data were produced by immunoSEQ multiplex PCR, yet TCRdb's version contains in-frame clones alone and is incomplete. The sample shows approximately 2,200,000 clones, around 93% of them seen only once. CD8 cells classed as naive were CD45RO-negative and positively selected for CCR7, excluding terminally differentiated effector memory CD45RA+ cells. The sample consisted of naive CD8+ T cells from PBMCs. The origin of the receptors is a man aged 18-30 years in good health. Some clones in this sample may be carry-over from other donors' samples.

In DNA form, the CDR3 reads TGTGCCAGCAGACACGGGTTTACCACAGATACGCAGTATTTT. As protein: CASRHGFTTDTQYF. The rearrangement links TRBV6-1 to TRBJ2-3; no clear D gene. Germline V gives CDR1 MNHNS, CDR2 SASEGT. Trimming removed 6 bases from V and 2 bases from J, with 12 bases in between. This CDR3 comprises 14 residues.

This chain connects TRBV5-6 to TRBJ2-5, with 8 bases identical to TRBD2. The V segment lost 0 bases and the J segment 5 bases; nucleotides outside the gene matches: 12. The CDR3 is 17 residues long. The germline V gene encodes CDR1 SGHDT and CDR2 YYEEEE. CDR3 DNA sequence: TGTGCCAGCAGCTTGGGTACCGGGACTAGGAGAGGGGAGACCCAGTACTTC. Translation: CASSLGTGTRRGETQYF.

A word on this clone: The identical CDR3 is also encoded by other nucleotide sequences in the sample. This rearrangement joins TRBV9 to TRBJ1-1; the match to TRBD1 covers 10 bases. The V gene end was trimmed by 3 bases and the J gene end by 0 bases; junction bases not matched to a gene: 2. Germline CDR1 reads SGDLS; CDR2 reads YYNGEE. This CDR3 is 15 amino acids long. CDR3 coding DNA: TGTGCCAGCAGCGCAGGACAGGGGGTGAACACTGAAGCTTTCTTT. It yields the protein CASSAGQGVNTEAFF.

As to this clone: This sample also contains other DNA sequences that code for the same CDR3. This chain joins TRBV5-1 and TRBJ2-7; D is undetermined. Germline V CDR1 and CDR2: SGHRS, YFSETQ. CDR3 size: 11 residues. The germline V and J ends were trimmed by 4 bases and 4 bases, with 6 bases remaining between them. The CDR3 nucleotides are TGCGCCAGCAGCCCAGGTTACGAGCAGTACTTC. This encodes CASSPGYEQYF.

The chain uses TRBV29-1 and TRBJ2-3, with TRBD2 as a possible D gene (5 bases). Trimming stripped 6 bases from V and 1 base from J, with 23 bases between. Per germline, CDR1 SQVTM and CDR2 ANQGSEA. This CDR3 is 17 amino acids long. In nucleotides, the CDR3 is TGCAGCGTCGAGGGAACAGCCTATAGCCAGGGCACAGATACGCAGTATTTT. The encoded protein is CSVEGTAYSQGTDTQYF.

The rearrangement links TRBV19 to TRBJ2-7, with D perhaps matching TRBD2 (6 bases). The ends were cut back, 6 bases at V and 0 bases at J, with 15 bases in the middle. The germline gives CDR1 LNHDA, CDR2 SQIVND (reference sequence). This CDR3 is 15 amino acids long. The CDR3 nucleotides read TGTGCCAGTAGGCTAGTAGCGGAAAGCTCCTACGAGCAGTACTTC. It encodes CASRLVAESSYEQYF.

J is TRBJ2-5 and V is TRBV29-1; D call uncertain. Germline values: CDR1 SQVTM, CDR2 ANQGSEA. Trimming pared 4 bases from V and 7 bases from J, leaving 13 bases between. This CDR3 contains 12 residues. The CDR3 coding sequence is TGCAGCGTTGGATCCTACCCAGGGACCCAGTACTTC. Residues: CSVGSYPGTQYF. Based on the CDR3 plus reference TRBV29-1 and TRBJ2-5, the full variable domain is SAVISQKPSRDICQRGTSLTIQCQVDSQVTMMFWYRQQPGQSLTLIATANQGSEATYESGFVIDKFPISRPNLTFSTLTVSNMSPEDSSIYLCSVGSYPGTQYFGPGTRLLVL.

The genes are TRBV27 and TRBJ1-1; perhaps TRBD1 as D (5 bases). The V gene lost 4 bases and the J gene lost 3 bases, with 12 bases spanning the gap. Germline V gives CDR1 MNHEY, CDR2 SMNVEV (reference sequence). This CDR3 is 14 amino acids long. CDR3 loop: CASSWGEGYTEAFF. CDR3 nucleotide sequence: TGTGCCAGCAGTTGGGGCGAGGGCTACACTGAAGCTTTCTTT.

This chain connects TRBV29-1 to TRBJ2-1; D gene unclear. V shed 4 bases and J shed 2 bases, with 9 bases lying between them. The germline gives CDR1 SQVTM, CDR2 ANQGSEA. CDR3 length equals 13 residues. CDR3 sequence reads: CSVGSATYNEQFF. The CDR3 DNA reads TGCAGCGTTGGGAGCGCCACCTACAATGAGCAGTTCTTC.

In its sample, this clone was seen once. The gene calls are TRBV28 and TRBJ1-5; D remains ambiguous. The V end was cut by 10 bases, the J end by 0 bases, with 10 bases between. The CDR3 covers 13 residues. Germline CDR1 reads MDHEN; CDR2 reads SYDVKM. CDR3 sequence: CANGPYSNQPQHF. The CDR3 DNA reads TGTGCCAACGGTCCCTATAGCAATCAGCCCCAGCATTTT.